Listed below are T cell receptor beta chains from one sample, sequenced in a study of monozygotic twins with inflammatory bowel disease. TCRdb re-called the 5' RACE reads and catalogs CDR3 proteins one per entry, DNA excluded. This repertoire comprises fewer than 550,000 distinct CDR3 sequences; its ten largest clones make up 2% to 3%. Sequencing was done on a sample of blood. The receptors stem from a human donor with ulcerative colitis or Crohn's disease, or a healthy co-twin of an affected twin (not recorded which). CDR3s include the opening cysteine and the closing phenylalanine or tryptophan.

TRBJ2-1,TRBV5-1,CASSLGGGIGNEQSF
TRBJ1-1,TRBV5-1,CASSLDTNTEAFF
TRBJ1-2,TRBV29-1,CSVRMDLNYGYTF
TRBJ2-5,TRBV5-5,CASSLFLAGPSPGETQYF
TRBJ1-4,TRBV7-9,CASSPIGTGGNEKLFF
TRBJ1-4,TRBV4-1,CATSERSNEKLFF
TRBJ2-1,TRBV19,CASSIVPSSYNEQFF
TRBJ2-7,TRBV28,CASSPLRAGAPYEQYF
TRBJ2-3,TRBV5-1,CASSLDPVGGGGISTDTQYF
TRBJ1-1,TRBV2,CASIGTGYEAFF
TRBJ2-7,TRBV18,CASSPLPGLNYEQYF
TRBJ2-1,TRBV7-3,CASSSLTSGSMGKQFF
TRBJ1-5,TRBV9,CASSVGTVPNQPQHF
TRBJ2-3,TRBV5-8,CASSRGQGTDTQYF
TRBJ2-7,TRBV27,CASRTTGVGSSYEQYF
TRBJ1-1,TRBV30,CAWRWGTEAFF
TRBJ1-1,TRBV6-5,CASSYSTRGTTGGTEAFF
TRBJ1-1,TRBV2,CASSDSVRGPGAEAFF
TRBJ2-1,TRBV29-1,CSVVEAYNEQFF
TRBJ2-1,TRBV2,CASSANRGLAGPTGNEQFF
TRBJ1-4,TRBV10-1,CASSARRGDEKLFF
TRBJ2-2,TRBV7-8,CASSFSAGRYTGELFF
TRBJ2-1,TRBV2,CASSEGFQEQFF
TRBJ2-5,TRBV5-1,CASSLAGGQETQYF
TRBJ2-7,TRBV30,CAWSRTGVSYEQYF
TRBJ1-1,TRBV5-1,CASSRQGATEAFF
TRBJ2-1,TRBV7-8,CASSPGVGLPEDNEQFF